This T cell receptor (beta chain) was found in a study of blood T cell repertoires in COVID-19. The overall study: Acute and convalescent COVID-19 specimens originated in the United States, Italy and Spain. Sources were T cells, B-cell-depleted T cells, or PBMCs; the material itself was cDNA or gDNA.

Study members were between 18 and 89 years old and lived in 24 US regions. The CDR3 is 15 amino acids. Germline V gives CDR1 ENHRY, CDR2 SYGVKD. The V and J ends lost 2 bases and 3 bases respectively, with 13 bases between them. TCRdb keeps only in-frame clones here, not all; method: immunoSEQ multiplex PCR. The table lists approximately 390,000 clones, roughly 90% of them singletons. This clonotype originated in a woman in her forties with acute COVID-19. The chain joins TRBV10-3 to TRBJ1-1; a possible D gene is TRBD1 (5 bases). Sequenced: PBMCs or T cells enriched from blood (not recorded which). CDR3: CAISEPEGGDTEAFF. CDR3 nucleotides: TGTGCCATCAGTGAGCCGGAGGGAGGGGACACTGAAGCTTTCTTT.